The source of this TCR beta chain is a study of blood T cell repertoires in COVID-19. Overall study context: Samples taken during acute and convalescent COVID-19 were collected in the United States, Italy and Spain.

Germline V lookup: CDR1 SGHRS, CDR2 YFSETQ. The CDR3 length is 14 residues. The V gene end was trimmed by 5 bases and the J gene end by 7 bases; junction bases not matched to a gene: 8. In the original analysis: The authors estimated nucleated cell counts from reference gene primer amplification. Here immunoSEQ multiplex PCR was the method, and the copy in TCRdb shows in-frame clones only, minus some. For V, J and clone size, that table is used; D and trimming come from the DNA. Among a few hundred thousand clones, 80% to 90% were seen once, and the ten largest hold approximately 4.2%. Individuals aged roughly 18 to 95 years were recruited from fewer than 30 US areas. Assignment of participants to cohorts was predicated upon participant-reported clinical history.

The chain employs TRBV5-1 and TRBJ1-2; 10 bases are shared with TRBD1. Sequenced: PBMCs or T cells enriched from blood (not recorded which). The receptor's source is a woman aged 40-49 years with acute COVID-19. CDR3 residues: CASRKGQGQSGYTF. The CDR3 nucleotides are TGCGCCAGCAGAAAGGGACAGGGGCAGAGTGGCTACACCTTC.